Shown below are 2 T cell receptor beta chains from a single sample sequenced in a study of shared clonotypes between healthy human individuals (TCRdb year 2020). Library construction relied on the immunoSEQ multiplex PCR assay. TCRdb limited this immuneACCESS table to in-frame rearrangements with V and J called. A share of clones is missing; checked studies link under half to unresolved V genes, and the rest is unexplained. The sample has about 1.1 million clones on record, roughly 74% of them singletons. More than 0.5% of the sample comes from the top ten. The specimen sequenced was memory CD4+ T cells from PBMCs. The intended sense of this specimen's cell subset or site label: CD45RA-negative fraction. Every receptor here comes from a man aged 18 to 35 in good health. Some clones in this sample may be carry-over from other donors' samples.

This chain connects TRBV14 to TRBJ1-1; D uncertain. CDR3 size: 15 residues. The V gene lost 1 base and the J gene lost 6 bases, with 15 bases spanning the gap. CDR1 and CDR2 from the germline V gene are SGHDN and FVKESK. CDR3 loop: CASSQVRVPPSEAFF. CDR3 nucleotide sequence: TGTGCCAGCAGCCAAGTCCGGGTCCCGCCCTCTGAAGCTTTCTTT. Together with reference TRBV14 and TRBJ1-1, the CDR3 gives the full variable domain: EAGVTQFPSHSVIEKGQTVTLRCDPISGHDNLYWYRRVMGKEIKFLLHFVKESKQDESGMPNNRFLAERTGGTYSTLKVQPAELEDSGVYFCASSQVRVPPSEAFFGQGTRLTVV.

This clone was recorded only once. V and J are TRBV7-3 and TRBJ2-1; TRBD2 aligns across 11 bases. CDR3 size: 17 residues. Germline CDR1 and CDR2: SGHTA and FQGTGA. The V and J ends lost 1 base and 9 bases, in that order; junction bases with no gene match: 11. CDR3 amino acids: CASSLIGVAGGPIEQFF. The CDR3 bases are TGTGCCAGCAGCTTAATAGGAGTAGCGGGAGGGCCTATTGAGCAGTTCTTC.